Each of the 8 T cell receptor beta chains below was sequenced from the same sample in a study of CD8+CD57+ T cells in acquired aplastic anemia. Both TCR beta VDJ combination and CDR3 sequence profiling were carried out. Genomic DNA was the template for this profiling. Each CDR3 protein gets one entry after TCRdb re-called the reads with MiXCR. Of a few hundred thousand distinct CDR3 sequences in the sample, less than 35% were seen once. Patients chosen for sequencing had CD8+CD57+ cells that had expanded, as shown by flow cytometry. The sequenced material came from sorted CD4+, CD8+, or CD8+CD57+ T cells (not recorded which) from PBMCs. These receptors were collected from a human donor with aplastic anemia.

The chain recombines TRBV2 with TRBJ1-2; 10 bases match TRBD1. V dropped 6 bases and J dropped 8; count of bases not matched to a gene: 0. This CDR3 has 11 amino acids. Looked up from germline, CDR1 is SNHLY and CDR2 is FYNNEI. CDR3 protein: CASRTGGGYTF. CDR3 bases: TGTGCCAGCAGGACAGGGGGCGGCTACACCTTC.

This clonotype was found many times. This chain links TRBV7-9 with TRBJ1-2; D is possibly TRBD1 (5 bases). V was clipped by 5 bases and J by 2 bases, with 15 bases between them. Germline V CDR1 and CDR2: SEHNR, FQNEAQ (reference sequence). This CDR3 is 15 amino acids long. For the CDR3, the DNA is TGTGCCAGCAGCCTCCACCTGGGGGGGAACTATGGCTACACCTTC. It encodes CASSLHLGGNYGYTF. Full variable domain (rest looked up from reference TRBV7-9 and TRBJ1-2): DTGVSQNPRHKITKRGQNVTFRCDPISEHNRLYWYRQTLGQGPEFLTYFQNEAQLEKSRLLSDRFSAERPKGSFSTLEIQRTEQGDSAMYLCASSLHLGGNYGYTFGSGTRLTVV.

This clonotype was recorded a few times. This may stem from a read error, because a much larger clone lies one nucleotide away. This chain uses TRBV11-2 with TRBJ2-2; the D is unclear. The germline CDR1 and CDR2 sequences are SGHAT and FQNNGV. With 5 bases removed from V and 5 bases from J, the gap between germline ends came to 9 bases. The CDR3 is made up of 13 amino acids. CDR3 protein: CASSRGRTGELFF. DNA for the CDR3: TGTGCCAGCAGCCGCGGTCGAACCGGGGAGCTGTTTTTT.

This clonotype appeared a single time. V usage is TRBV15 and J usage is TRBJ2-7; 7 nucleotides match TRBD1. This CDR3 has 16 residues. V gave up 3 bases and J gave up 0 bases; unmatched junction bases: 8. Germline lookup yields CDR1 LNHNV and CDR2 YYDKDF (reference sequence). The CDR3 sequence: CATSSPDWDSSYEQYF. The DNA of the CDR3 is TGTGCCACCAGCAGCCCCGATTGGGACAGCTCCTACGAGCAGTACTTC.

This clonotype has a handful of counts. The genes are TRBV10-3 and TRBJ1-2; 9 bases are a match to TRBD1. This CDR3 region has 13 residues. With V trimmed by 10 bases and J by 8 bases, 11 bases remained unmatched. Germline values: CDR1 ENHRY, CDR2 SYGVKD. CDR3 in amino acids: CASREQGAGGYTF. In DNA, the CDR3 is TGTGCCAGCAGAGAACAGGGGGCCGGAGGCTACACCTTC.

V gene TRBV7-8 combines with J gene TRBJ1-1; tentative D call: TRBD1 (5 bases). CDR1 and CDR2 (germline): SGHVS, FQNEAQ. V lost 5 bases and J lost 1, with 14 bases in between. CDR3 length equals 15 residues. The CDR3 protein is CASSPPGTSNTEAFF. The DNA for the CDR3 is TGTGCCAGCAGCCCTCCGGGGACTTCGAACACTGAAGCTTTCTTT.

The genes are TRBV30 and TRBJ1-2; the match to TRBD1 covers 7 bases. The CDR3 length is 19 residues. Germline V gives CDR1 GTSNPN, CDR2 SVGIG (reference sequence). After removal of 3 bases from V and 0 bases from J, the junction contained 19 bases not matched to a gene. In DNA, the CDR3 is TGTGCCTGGAGGATTTACCCCATAGGACAGGAGACCGCTAACTATGGCTACACCTTC. The encoded protein is CAWRIYPIGQETANYGYTF.

This chain uses TRBV7-9 with TRBJ2-7, with D tentatively TRBD2 (5 bases). Trimming removed 3 bases from V and 3 bases from J, with 15 bases in between. The CDR3 is 15 amino acids. Germline CDR1 is SEHNR and CDR2 is FQNEAQ (reference sequence). For the CDR3, the DNA is TGTGCCAGCAGCTTCGGGGTTAGCGAGAACTACGAGCAGTACTTC. Its translation is CASSFGVSENYEQYF.